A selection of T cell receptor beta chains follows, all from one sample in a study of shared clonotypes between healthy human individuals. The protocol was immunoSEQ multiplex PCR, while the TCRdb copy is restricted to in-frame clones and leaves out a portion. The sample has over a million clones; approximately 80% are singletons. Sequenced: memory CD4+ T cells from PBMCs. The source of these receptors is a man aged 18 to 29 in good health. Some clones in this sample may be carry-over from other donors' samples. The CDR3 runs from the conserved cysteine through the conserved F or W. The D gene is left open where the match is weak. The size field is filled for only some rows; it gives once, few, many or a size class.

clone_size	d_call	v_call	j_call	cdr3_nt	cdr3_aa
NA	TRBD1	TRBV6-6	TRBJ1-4	TGTGCCAGCAGTTACCCGACCGGGACAGGGACTGAAAAACTGTTTTTT	CASSYPTGTGTEKLFF
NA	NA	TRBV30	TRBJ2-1	TGTGCCTGGGAGGGCCTGACTTACAATGAGCAGTTCTTC	CAWEGLTYNEQFF
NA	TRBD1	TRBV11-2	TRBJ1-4	TGTGCCAGCAGCCCACAGGGGGTGGGTGAAAAACTGTTTTTT	CASSPQGVGEKLFF
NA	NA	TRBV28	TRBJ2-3	TGTGCCAGCAGTTTATATGGCGGAGGCACAGATACGCAGTATTTT	CASSLYGGGTDTQYF
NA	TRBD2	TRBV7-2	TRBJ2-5	TGTGCCAGCAGCCGAGAACTAGCGGGCCCGGAGACCCAGTACTTC	CASSRELAGPETQYF
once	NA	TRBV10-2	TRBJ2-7	TGCGCCAGCAGCGAGTACCAGGGTGGAACCCTCTACGAGCAGTACTTC	CASSEYQGGTLYEQYF
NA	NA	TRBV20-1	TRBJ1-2	TGCAGTGCCCTTAGGGGTGAATCCACCTTC	CSALRGESTF
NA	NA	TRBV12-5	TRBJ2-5	TGTGCTAGTGGCCTTTCTCTGGGGGTCCAAGAGACCCAGTACTTC	CASGLSLGVQETQYF
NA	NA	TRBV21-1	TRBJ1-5	TGTGCCAGCAGCGAAAAATACGATCCAGGGACGCAGCCCCAGCATTTT	CASSEKYDPGTQPQHF
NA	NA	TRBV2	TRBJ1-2	TGTGCCAGCGGCCTTACACGAGGGTGGAACACCTTC	CASGLTRGWNTF
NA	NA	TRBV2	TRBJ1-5	TGTGCCAGCAGTGGATTGACAGGAGATCAGCCCCAGCATTTT	CASSGLTGDQPQHF
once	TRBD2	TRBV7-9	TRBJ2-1	TGTGCCAGCAGGTCCGGGACTAGCGGGAGGGCGTTCTTC	CASRSGTSGRAFF
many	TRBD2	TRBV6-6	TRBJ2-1	TGTGCCAGCAGTTACCAAGAGACTAGCGGAAACAATGAGCAGTTCTTC	CASSYQETSGNNEQFF
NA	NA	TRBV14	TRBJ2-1	TGTGCCAGCAGCCAAGATCTTCGGCGAAATGAGCAGTTCTTC	CASSQDLRRNEQFF
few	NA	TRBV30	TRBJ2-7	TGTGCCTGGAGTGTTAGTAACGGGCACGAGCAGTACTTC	CAWSVSNGHEQYF
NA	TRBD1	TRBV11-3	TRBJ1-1	TGTGCCAGCAGCCCCGCGAGGGACAGAAAAGCTTTCTTT	CASSPARDRKAFF
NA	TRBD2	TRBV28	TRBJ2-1	TGTGCCAGCAGCGGAGGGAGGGGCTACAATGAGCAGTTCTTC	CASSGGRGYNEQFF
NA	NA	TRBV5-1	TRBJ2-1	TGCGCCAGCAGCTTGGAGACAAACTCCTACAATGAGCAGTTCTTC	CASSLETNSYNEQFF
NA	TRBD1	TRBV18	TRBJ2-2	TGTGCCAGCTCACCCGCGACAGGGACCCACACCGGGGAGCTGTTTTTT	CASSPATGTHTGELFF
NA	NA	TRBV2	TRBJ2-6	TGTGCCAGCAGCCTAGAGTCTGGGGCCAACGTCCTGACTTTC	CASSLESGANVLTF
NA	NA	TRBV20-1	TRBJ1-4	TGCAGTGCTGGAGACGCACAGGTCCTGTTTTTT	CSAGDAQVLFF
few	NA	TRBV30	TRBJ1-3	TGTGCCTGGGCGGCATCACCCGGCGGAAACACCATATATTTT	CAWAASPGGNTIYF
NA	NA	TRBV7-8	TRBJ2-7	TGTGCCAGCAGCTTATGGAAGGACGAGCAGTACTTC	CASSLWKDEQYF
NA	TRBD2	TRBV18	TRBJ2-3	TGTGCCAGCTCGGGACTAGCGGCTAGCACAGATACGCAGTATTTT	CASSGLAASTDTQYF
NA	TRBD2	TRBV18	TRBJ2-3	TGTGCCAGCTCACCTCCGGGACTAGCGGGGGATACGCAGTATTTT	CASSPPGLAGDTQYF
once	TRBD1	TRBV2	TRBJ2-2	TGTGCCAGCAGGAAGGACAGGGGGCCTGGGGAGCTGTTTTTT	CASRKDRGPGELFF
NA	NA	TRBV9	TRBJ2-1	TGTGCCAGCAGCTCCACTTACAATGAGCAGTTCTTC	CASSSTYNEQFF
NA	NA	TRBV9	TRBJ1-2	TGTGCCAGCACCAGAGACAGTAACTATGGCTACACCTTC	CASTRDSNYGYTF
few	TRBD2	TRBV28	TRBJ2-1	TGTGCCCCCCGGTCGGGGACTAGCATCCACAATGAGCAGTTCTTC	CAPRSGTSIHNEQFF
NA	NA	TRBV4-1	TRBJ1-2	TGCGCCAGCAGCCCGGGCGCGGGGGTCAACTATGGCTACACCTTC	CASSPGAGVNYGYTF
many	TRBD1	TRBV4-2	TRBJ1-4	TGTGCCAGCAGCGAAGCGGGGACAGGGGCTCGTGGAGAAAAACTGTTTTTT	CASSEAGTGARGEKLFF
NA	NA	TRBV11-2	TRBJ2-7	TGTGCCAGCAGCTTAAGGTCAGGGAGCTCCTACGAGCAGTACTTC	CASSLRSGSSYEQYF
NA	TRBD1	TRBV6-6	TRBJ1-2	TGTGCCAGCAGCCTCGCCCGGGACAGGGGAGACTATGGCTACACCTTC	CASSLARDRGDYGYTF
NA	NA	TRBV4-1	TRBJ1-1	TGCGCCAGCAGCTACACTCCCTTCACTGAAGCTTTCTTT	CASSYTPFTEAFF
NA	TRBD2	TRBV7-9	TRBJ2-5	TGTGCCAGCAGCCGGACTAGCGGGAGGGCCGTACAAGAGACCCAGTACTTC	CASSRTSGRAVQETQYF
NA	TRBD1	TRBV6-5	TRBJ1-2	TGTGCCAGCAGTCCCGGGGGACAGGGGGCAATTGGCTACACCTTC	CASSPGGQGAIGYTF
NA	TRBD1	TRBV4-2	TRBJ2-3	TGTGCCAGCAGCTTGAGTCGCTCGGGACAGGCATTATCAGATACGCAGTATTTT	CASSLSRSGQALSDTQYF
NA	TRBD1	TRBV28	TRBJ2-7	TGTGCCAGCAGTTGGGTTAGGGACAGCATGGCCTACGAGCAGTACTTC	CASSWVRDSMAYEQYF
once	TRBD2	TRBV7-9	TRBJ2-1	TGTGCCAGCAGCCCTAGCGGGTCGAGATACAATGAGCAGTTCTTC	CASSPSGSRYNEQFF
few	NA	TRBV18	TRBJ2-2	TGTGCCAGCTCACCACCGGTGGGAAACACCGGGGAGCTGTTTTTT	CASSPPVGNTGELFF
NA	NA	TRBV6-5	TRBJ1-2	TGTGCCAGCAGTTACGCCTCGCACGGGATAAGCGGCTACACCTTC	CASSYASHGISGYTF
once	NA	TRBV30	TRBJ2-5	TGTGCCTGGAGTCAAGGCCCCCAAGAGACCCAGTACTTC	CAWSQGPQETQYF
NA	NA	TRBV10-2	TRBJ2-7	TGCGCCAGCAGCCGGGACGGCCTCTACGAGCAGTACTTC	CASSRDGLYEQYF
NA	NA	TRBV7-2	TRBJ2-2	TGTGCCAGCAGCTTACTCAAATGGGGAAATACCGGGGAGCTGTTTTTT	CASSLLKWGNTGELFF
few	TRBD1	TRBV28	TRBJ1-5	TGTGCCAGCAGCTCCACGAGACAGGGCGGGTATAGCAATCAGCCCCAGCATTTT	CASSSTRQGGYSNQPQHF
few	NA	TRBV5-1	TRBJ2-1	TGCGCCAGCAGCCTCGGAAGCTCCTACAATGAGCAGTTCTTC	CASSLGSSYNEQFF
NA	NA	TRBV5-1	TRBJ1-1	TGCGCCAGCAGCGCAGGGGCGACTGAAGCTTTCTTT	CASSAGATEAFF